These 2 T cell receptor beta chains share one sample of origin, sequenced in a study of T-cell reconstitution after alpha-beta-depleted transplantation in children. It was with unique molecular identifiers that the TCRbeta library was prepared. MiXCR, run by TCRdb on the PCR reads, gives a single entry per CDR3 protein. Of approximately 130,000 distinct CDR3 sequences detected, roughly 10% appear once; the ten largest clones hold around 24%. The material was PBMCs, mostly from graft donor cells, obtained 180 days after TCRalphabeta/CD19-depleted stem cell transplant. The receptors originated from a girl under two years old who had a stem cell transplant for combined immunodeficiency, so the T cells may come from the graft donor.

V usage is TRBV5-1 and J usage is TRBJ2-3; 10 nucleotides match TRBD2. CDR3 length: 16 amino acids. V lost 1 base, J lost 1 base, and 3 bases stayed unmatched. The germline CDR1 and CDR2 sequences are SGHRS and YFSETQ. CDR3 nucleotides: TGCGCCAGCAGCTTGACCGGGACTAGCGGCACAGATACGCAGTATTTT. Its translation: CASSLTGTSGTDTQYF.

This rearrangement joins TRBV4-1 to TRBJ1-1; tentative D call: TRBD1 (5 bases). This CDR3 comprises 15 residues. Germline V gene data show CDR1 as MGHRA and CDR2 as YSYEKL. The V end was cut by 4 bases, the J end by 2 bases, with 14 bases between. CDR3 in amino acids: CASSLPGDGNTEAFF. The CDR3, as DNA: TGCGCCAGCAGCCTCCCGGGGGACGGCAACACTGAAGCTTTCTTT.